The clone carrying this T cell receptor (beta chain) was detected many times. The antigen is undetermined. V gave up 3 bases and J gave up 6 bases, with 14 bases separating them. CDR3 size: 15 residues. Germline V gives CDR1 KGHSH, CDR2 LQKENI. The source of the sample is a study of CD8 T cells in ankylosing spondylitis. Study findings and constraints: Researchers report that disease-linked clones proved CD8+ and relatively rare in peripheral blood.

TCRdb passed the 5' RACE reads through MiXCR, listing each CDR3 protein once. This table holds about 240,000 distinct CDR3 sequences, approximately 8.4% found once. The source is a female donor with ankylosing spondylitis or in good health (not recorded which). V usage is TRBV18 and J usage is TRBJ2-2; D possibly uses TRBD1 or TRBD2 (5 bases each). What was sequenced was blood, either unsorted or a sorted T cell fraction (not recorded which). CDR3 DNA: TGTGCCAGCTCACCCCGTCGTGGGGACGCCGGGGAGCTGTTTTTT. Its protein product is CASSPRRGDAGELFF. Together with reference TRBV18 and TRBJ2-2, the CDR3 gives the full variable domain: NAGVMQNPRHLVRRRGQEARLRCSPMKGHSHVYWYRQLPEEGLKFMVYLQKENIIDESGMPKERFSAEFPKEGPSILRIQQVVRGDSAAYFCASSPRRGDAGELFFGEGSRLTVL.